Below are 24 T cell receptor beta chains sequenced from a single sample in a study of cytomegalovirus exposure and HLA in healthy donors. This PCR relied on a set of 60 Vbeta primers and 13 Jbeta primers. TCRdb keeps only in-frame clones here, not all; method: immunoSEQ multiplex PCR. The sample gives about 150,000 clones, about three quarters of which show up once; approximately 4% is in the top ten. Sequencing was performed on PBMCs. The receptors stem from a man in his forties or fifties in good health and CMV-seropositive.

CDR3 sequence (DNA): TGTGCCAGCAGCCGCGGGACTACGCCTTCCTACGAGCAGTACTTC. It is translated as CASSRGTTPSYEQYF. The rearrangement links TRBV28 to TRBJ2-7; 7 bases fit TRBD2. Germline CDR1 reads MDHEN; CDR2 reads SYDVKM. CDR3 length equals 15 residues. V trimming: 6 bases; J trimming: 1 base; junction bases outside the gene matches: 9.

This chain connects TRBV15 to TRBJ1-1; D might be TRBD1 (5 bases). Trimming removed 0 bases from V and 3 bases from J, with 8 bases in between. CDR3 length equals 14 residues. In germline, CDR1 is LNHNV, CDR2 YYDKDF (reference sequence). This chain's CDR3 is CATSRDIGDTEAFF. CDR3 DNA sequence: TGTGCCACCAGCAGAGATATAGGGGACACTGAAGCTTTCTTT.

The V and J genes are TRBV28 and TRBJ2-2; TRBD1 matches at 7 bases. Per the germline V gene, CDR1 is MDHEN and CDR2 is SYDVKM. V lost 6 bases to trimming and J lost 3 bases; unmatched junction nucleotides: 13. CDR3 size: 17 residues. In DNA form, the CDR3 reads TGTGCCAGCAGCGTCCCCCGGGGACAGAAGGACACCGGGGAGCTGTTTTTT. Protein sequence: CASSVPRGQKDTGELFF.

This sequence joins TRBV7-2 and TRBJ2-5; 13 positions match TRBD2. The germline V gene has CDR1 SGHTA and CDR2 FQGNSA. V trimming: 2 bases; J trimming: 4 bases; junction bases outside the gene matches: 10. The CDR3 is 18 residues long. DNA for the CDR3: TGTGCCAGCAGCTTAATTATAGGGACTAGCGGGACTAGAGAGACCCAGTACTTC. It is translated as CASSLIIGTSGTRETQYF.

This chain's CDR3 is CASTRENTEAFF. The DNA of the CDR3 is TGTGCCAGCACCAGGGAGAACACTGAAGCTTTCTTT. The V and J genes are TRBV2 and TRBJ1-1; D may be TRBD1 (5 bases). Trimming removed 7 bases at V and 1 base at J, with 7 bases between. The CDR3 is made up of 12 amino acids. CDR1 is SNHLY, CDR2 FYNNEI, per germline.

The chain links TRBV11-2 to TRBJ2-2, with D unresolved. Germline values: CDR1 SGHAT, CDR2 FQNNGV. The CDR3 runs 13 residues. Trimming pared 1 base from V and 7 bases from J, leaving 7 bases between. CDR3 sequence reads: CASSLGVSGELFF. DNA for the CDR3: TGTGCCAGCAGCTTAGGCGTGAGCGGGGAGCTGTTTTTT.

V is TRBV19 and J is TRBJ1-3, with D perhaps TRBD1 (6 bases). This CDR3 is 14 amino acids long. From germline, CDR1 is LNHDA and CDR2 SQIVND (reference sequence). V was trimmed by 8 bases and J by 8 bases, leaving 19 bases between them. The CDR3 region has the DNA TGTGCCAGTCGAACAGGGACCCGTTTTGACACCATATATTTT. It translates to CASRTGTRFDTIYF.

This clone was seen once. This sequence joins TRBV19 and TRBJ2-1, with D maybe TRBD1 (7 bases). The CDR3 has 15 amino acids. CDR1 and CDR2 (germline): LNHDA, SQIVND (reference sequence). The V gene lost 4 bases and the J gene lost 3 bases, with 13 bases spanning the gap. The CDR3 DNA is TGTGCCAGTAGTAAGGGGGGACAGAGCTACAATGAGCAGTTCTTC. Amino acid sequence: CASSKGGQSYNEQFF.

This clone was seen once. CDR3 in DNA: TGTGCCACCAGCATCGCAAGGGGGAGCAATCAGCCCCAGCATTTT. Translated: CATSIARGSNQPQHF. The chain couples TRBV15 to TRBJ1-5, with D possibly matching TRBD1 (6 bases). V lost 4 bases, J lost 1 base, and 11 bases lay in between. In germline, CDR1 is LNHNV, CDR2 YYDKDF (reference sequence). The CDR3 extends over 15 amino acids. The full variable domain, its missing parts supplied by reference TRBV15 and TRBJ1-5, is DAMVIQNPRYQVTQFGKPVTLSCSQTLNHNVMYWYQQKSSQAPKLLFHYYDKDFNNEADTPDNFQSRRPNTSFCFLDIRSPGLGDTAMYLCATSIARGSNQPQHFGDGTRLSIL.

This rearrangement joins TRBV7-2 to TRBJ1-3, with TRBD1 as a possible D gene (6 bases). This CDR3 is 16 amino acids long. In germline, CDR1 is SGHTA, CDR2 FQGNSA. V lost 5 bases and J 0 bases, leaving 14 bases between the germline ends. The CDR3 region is CASSPGQPYSGNTIYF. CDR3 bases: TGTGCCAGCAGCCCTGGACAGCCATACTCTGGAAACACCATATATTTT.

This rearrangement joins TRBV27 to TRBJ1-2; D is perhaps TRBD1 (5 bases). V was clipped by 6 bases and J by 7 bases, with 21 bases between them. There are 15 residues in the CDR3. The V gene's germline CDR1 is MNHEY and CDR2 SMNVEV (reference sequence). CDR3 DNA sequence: TGTGCCAGCAGCCCCCGGGTTCAGGGAAGAGCTGGCTACACCTTC. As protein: CASSPRVQGRAGYTF.

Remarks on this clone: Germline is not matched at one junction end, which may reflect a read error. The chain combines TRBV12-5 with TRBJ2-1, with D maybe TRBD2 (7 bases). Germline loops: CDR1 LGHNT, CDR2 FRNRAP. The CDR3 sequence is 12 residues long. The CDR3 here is CASGLDIGGEFF. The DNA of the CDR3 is TGTGCTAGTGGGTTGGATATAGGGGGGGAGTTCTTC. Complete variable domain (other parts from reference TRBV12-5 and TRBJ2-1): DARVTQTPRHKVTEMGQEVTMRCQPILGHNTVFWYRQTMMQGLELLAYFRNRAPLDDSGMPKDRFSAEMPDATLATLKIQPSEPRDSAVYFCASGLDIGGEFFGPGTRLTVL.

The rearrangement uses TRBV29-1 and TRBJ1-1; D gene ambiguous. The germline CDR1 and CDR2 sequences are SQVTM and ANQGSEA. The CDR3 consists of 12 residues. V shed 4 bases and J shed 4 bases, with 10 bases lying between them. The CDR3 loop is CSVARGSTEAFF. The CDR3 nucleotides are TGCAGCGTTGCCAGAGGAAGCACTGAAGCTTTCTTT.

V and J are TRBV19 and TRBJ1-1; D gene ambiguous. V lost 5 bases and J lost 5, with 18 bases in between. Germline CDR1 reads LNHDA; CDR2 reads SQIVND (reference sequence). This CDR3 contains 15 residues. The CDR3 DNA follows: TGTGCCAGTAGTGGCCCGATAAAAAGGGAGACTGAAGCTTTCTTT. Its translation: CASSGPIKRETEAFF.

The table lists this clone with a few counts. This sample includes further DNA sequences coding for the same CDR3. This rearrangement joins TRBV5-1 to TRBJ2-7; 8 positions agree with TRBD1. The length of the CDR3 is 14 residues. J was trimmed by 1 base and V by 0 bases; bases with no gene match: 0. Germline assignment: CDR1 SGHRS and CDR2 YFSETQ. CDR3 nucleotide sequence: TGCGCCAGCAGCTTGGACAGGGGGTCCTACGAGCAGTACTTC. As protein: CASSLDRGSYEQYF.

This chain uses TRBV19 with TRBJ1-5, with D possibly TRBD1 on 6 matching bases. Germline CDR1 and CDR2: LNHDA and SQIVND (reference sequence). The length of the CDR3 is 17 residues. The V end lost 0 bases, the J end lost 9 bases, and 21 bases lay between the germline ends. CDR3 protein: CASSIERLGQRAGPQHF. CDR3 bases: TGTGCCAGTAGTATAGAGAGGCTAGGACAGCGAGCCGGGCCCCAGCATTTT.

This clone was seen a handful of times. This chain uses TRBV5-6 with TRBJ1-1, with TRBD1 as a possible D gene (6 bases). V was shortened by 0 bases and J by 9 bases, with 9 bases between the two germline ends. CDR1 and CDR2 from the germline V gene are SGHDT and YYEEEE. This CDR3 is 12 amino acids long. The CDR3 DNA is TGTGCCAGCAGCTTGGTAACAGGGAAAGCTTTCTTT. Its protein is CASSLVTGKAFF.

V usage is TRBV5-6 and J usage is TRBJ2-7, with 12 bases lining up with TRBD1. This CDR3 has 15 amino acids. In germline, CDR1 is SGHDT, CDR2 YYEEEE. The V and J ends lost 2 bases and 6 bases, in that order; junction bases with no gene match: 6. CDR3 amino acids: CASSFTGTGGREQYF. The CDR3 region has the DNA TGTGCCAGCAGCTTTACCGGGACAGGGGGCCGCGAGCAGTACTTC.

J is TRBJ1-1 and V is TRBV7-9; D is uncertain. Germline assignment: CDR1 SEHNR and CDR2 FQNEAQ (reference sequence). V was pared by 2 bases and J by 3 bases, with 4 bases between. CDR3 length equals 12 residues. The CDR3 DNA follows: TGTGCCAGCAGCTTATCCGACACTGAAGCTTTCTTT. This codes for CASSLSDTEAFF.

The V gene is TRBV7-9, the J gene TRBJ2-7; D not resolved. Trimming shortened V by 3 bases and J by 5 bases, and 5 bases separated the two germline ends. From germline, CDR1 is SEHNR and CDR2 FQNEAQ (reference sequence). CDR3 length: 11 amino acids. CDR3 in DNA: TGTGCCAGCAGCTTCGAGGACGAGCAGTACTTC. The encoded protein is CASSFEDEQYF. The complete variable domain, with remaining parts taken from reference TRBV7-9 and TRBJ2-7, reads DTGVSQNPRHKITKRGQNVTFRCDPISEHNRLYWYRQTLGQGPEFLTYFQNEAQLEKSRLLSDRFSAERPKGSFSTLEIQRTEQGDSAMYLCASSFEDEQYFGPGTRLTVT.

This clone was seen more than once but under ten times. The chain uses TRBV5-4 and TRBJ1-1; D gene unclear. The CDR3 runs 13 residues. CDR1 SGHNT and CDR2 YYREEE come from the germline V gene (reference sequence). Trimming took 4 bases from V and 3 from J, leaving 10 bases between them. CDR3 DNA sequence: TGTGCCAGCAGCCTGGAAGAGGACACTGAAGCTTTCTTT. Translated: CASSLEEDTEAFF.

The CDR3 spells CASSTEGQANLFF. The CDR3 nucleotides read TGCGCCAGCAGCACCGAGGGACAGGCTAACCTGTTCTTC. The chain combines TRBV5-1 with TRBJ2-1, with 8 bases matching TRBD1. With 4 bases clipped from V and 15 bases from J, the junction kept 12 bases outside the gene matches. This CDR3 region has 13 residues. Germline V lookup: CDR1 SGHRS, CDR2 YFSETQ.

The CDR3 sequence is CASSSQGAGEKLFF. The CDR3 DNA follows: TGTGCCAGCTCGTCACAGGGGGCGGGTGAAAAACTGTTTTTT. The J gene is TRBJ1-4, the V gene TRBV18; 9 nucleotides agree with TRBD1. V gave up 6 bases and J gave up 7 bases; unmatched junction bases: 6. Germline V gene data show CDR1 as KGHSH and CDR2 as LQKENI. The CDR3 spans 14 residues.

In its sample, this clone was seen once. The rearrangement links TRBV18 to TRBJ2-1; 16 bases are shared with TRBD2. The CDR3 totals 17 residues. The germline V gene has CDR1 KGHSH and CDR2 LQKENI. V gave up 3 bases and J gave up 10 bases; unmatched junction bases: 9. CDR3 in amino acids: CASSPPGLAGGPGEQFF. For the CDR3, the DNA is TGTGCCAGCTCACCCCCGGGACTAGCGGGAGGGCCAGGGGAGCAGTTCTTC.